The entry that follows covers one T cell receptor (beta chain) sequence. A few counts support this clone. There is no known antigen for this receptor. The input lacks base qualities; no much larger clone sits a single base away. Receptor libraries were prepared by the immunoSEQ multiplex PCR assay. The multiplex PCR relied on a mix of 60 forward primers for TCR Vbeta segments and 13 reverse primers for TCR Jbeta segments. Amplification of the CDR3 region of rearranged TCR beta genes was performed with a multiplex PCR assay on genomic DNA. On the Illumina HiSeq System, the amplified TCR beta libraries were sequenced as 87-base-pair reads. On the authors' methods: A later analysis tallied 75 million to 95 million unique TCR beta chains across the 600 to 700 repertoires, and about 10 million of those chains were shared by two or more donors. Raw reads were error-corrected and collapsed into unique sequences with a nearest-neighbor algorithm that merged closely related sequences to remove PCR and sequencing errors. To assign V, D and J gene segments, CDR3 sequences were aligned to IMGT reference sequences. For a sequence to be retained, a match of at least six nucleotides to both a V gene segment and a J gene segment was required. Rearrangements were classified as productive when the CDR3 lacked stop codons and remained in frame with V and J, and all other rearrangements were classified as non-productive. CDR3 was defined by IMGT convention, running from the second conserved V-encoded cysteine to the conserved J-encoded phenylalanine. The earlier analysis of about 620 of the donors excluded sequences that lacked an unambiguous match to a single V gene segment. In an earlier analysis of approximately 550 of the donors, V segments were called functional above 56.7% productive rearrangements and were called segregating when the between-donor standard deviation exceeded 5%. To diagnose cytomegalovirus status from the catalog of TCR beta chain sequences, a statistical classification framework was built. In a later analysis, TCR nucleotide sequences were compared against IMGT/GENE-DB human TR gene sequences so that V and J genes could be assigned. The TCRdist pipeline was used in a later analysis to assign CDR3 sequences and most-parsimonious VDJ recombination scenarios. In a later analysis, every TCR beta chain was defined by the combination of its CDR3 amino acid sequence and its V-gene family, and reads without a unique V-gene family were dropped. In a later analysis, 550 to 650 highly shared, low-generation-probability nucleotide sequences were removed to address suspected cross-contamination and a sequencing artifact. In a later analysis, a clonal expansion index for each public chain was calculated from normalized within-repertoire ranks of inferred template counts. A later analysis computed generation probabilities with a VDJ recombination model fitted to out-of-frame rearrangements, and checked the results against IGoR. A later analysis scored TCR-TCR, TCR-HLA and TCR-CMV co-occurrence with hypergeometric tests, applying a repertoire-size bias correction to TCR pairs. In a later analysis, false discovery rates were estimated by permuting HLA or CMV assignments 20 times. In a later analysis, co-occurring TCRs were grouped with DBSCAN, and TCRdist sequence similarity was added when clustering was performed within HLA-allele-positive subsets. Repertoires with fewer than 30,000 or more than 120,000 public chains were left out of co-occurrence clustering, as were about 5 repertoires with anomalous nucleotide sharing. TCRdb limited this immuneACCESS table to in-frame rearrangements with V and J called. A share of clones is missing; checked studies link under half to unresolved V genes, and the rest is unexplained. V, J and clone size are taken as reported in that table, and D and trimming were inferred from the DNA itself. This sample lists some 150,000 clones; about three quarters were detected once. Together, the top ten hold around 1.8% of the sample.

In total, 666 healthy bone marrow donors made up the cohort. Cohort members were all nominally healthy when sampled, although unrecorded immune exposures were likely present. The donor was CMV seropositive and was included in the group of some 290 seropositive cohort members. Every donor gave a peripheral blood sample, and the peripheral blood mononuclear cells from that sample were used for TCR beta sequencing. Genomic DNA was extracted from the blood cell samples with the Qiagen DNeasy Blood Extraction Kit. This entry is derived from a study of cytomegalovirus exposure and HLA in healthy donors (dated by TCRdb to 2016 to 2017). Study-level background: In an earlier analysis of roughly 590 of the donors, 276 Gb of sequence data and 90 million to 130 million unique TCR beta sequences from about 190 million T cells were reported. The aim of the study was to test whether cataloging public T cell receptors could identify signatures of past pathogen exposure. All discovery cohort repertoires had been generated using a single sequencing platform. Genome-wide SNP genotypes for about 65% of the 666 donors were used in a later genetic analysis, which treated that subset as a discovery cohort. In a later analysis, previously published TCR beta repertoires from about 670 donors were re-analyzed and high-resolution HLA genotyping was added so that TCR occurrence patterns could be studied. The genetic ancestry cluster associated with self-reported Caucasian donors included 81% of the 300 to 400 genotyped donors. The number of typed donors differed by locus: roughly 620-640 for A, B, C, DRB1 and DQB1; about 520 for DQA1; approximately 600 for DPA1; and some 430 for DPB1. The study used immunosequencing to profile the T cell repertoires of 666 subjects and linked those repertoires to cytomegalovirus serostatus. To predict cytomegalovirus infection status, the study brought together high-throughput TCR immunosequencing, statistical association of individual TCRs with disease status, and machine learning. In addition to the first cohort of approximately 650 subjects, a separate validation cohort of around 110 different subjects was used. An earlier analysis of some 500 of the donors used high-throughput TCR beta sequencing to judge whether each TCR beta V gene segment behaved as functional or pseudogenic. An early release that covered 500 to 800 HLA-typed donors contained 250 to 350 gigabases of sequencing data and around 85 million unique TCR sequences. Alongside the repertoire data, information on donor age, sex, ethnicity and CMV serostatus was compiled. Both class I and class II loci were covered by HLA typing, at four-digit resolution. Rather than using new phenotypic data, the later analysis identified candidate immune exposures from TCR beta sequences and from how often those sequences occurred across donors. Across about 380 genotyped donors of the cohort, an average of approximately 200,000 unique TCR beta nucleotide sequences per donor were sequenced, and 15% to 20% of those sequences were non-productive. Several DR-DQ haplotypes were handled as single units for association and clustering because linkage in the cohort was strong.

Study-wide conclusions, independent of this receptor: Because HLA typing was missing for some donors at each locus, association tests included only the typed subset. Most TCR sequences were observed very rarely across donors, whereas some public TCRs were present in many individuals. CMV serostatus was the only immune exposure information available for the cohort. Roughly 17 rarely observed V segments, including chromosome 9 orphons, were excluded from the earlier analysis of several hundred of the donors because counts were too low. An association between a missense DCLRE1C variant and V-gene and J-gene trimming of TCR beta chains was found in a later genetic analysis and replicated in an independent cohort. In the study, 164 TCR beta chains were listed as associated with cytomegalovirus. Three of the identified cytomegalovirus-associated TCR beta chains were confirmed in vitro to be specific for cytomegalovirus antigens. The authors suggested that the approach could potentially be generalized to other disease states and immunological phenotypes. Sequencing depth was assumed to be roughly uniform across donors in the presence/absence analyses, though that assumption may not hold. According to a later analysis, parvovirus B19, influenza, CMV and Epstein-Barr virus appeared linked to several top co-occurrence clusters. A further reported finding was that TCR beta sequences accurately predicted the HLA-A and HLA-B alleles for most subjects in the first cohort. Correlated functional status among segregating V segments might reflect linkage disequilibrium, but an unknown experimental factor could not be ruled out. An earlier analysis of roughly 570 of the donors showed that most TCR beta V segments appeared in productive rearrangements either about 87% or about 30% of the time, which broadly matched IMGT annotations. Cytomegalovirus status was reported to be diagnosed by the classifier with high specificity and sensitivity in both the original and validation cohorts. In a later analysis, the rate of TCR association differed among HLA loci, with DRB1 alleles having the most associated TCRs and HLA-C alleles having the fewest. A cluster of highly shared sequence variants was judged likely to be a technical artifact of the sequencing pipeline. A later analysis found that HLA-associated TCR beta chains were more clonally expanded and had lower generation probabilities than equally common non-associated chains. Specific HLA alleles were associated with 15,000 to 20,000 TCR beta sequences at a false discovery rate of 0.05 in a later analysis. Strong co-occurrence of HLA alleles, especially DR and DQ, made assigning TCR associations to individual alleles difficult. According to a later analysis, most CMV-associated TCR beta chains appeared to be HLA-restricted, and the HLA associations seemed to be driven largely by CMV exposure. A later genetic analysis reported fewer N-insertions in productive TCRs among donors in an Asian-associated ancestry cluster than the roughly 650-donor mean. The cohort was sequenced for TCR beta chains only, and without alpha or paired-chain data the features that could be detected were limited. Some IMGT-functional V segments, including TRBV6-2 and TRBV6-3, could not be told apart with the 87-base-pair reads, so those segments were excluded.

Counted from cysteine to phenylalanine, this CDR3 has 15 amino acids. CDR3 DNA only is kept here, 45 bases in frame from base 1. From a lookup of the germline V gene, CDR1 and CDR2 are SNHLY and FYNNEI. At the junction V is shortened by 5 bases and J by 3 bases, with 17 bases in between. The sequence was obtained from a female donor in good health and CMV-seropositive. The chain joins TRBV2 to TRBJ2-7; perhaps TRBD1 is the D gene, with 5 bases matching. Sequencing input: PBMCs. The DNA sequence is TGTGCCAGCAGTCTGACCCCTCTAAGGGGCTACGAGCAGTACTTC. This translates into CASSLTPLRGYEQYF.